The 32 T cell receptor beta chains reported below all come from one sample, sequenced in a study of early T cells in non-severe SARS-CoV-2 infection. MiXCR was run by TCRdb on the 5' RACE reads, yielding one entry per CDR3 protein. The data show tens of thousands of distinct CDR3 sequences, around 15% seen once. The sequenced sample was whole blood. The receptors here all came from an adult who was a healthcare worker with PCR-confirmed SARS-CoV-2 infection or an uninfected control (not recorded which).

In DNA, the CDR3 is TGTGCCATCAGGCCGGGACAGGAGTCCGGGGAGCTGTTTTTT. This encodes CAIRPGQESGELFF. The chain is built from TRBV10-3 and TRBJ2-2, with 8 bases matching TRBD1. V lost 6 bases, J lost 6 bases, and 6 bases stayed unmatched. There are 14 residues in the CDR3. Per germline, CDR1 ENHRY and CDR2 SYGVKD.

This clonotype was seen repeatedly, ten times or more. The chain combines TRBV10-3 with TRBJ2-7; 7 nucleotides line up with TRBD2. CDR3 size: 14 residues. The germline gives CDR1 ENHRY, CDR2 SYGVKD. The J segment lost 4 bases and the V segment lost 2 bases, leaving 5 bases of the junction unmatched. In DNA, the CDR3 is TGTGCCATCAGTGAGGGGACTACCTTATACGAGCAGTACTTC. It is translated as CAISEGTTLYEQYF.

The CDR3 DNA is TGTGCCAGTAGGCAATTCGGGATGAACACTGAAGCTTTCTTT. Protein: CASRQFGMNTEAFF. The chain employs TRBV19 and TRBJ1-1, with D uncertain. The CDR3 extends over 14 amino acids. From germline, CDR1 is LNHDA and CDR2 SQIVND (reference sequence). V lost 6 bases to trimming and J lost 0 bases, with 11 bases between them.

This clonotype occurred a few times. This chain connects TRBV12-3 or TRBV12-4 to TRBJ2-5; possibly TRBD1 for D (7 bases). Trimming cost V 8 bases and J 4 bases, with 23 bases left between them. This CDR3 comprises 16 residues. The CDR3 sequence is CASGGTARGELETQYF. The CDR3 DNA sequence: TGTGCCAGCGGCGGGACAGCCCGCGGGGAATTAGAGACCCAGTACTTC.

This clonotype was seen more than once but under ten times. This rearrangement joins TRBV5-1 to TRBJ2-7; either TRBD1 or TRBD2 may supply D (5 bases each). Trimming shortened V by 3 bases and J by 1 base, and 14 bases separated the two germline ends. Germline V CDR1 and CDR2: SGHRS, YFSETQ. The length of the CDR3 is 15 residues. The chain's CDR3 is CASSSQGRGSYEQYF. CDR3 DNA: TGCGCCAGCAGCTCGCAGGGCCGAGGGTCCTACGAGCAGTACTTC.

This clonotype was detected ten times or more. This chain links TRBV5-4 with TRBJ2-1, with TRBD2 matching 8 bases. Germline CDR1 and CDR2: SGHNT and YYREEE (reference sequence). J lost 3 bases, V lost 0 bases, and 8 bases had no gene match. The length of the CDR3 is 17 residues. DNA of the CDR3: TGTGCCAGCAGCTTGGGCTCTGCGGGGGGCGGCTACAATGAGCAGTTCTTC. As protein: CASSLGSAGGGYNEQFF.

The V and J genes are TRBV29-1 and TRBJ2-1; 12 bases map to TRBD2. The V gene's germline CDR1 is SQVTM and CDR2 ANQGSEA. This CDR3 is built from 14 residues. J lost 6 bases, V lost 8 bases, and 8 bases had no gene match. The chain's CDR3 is CSFTTSGSGNEQFF. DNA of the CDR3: TGCAGCTTTACGACTAGCGGGAGCGGCAATGAGCAGTTCTTC.

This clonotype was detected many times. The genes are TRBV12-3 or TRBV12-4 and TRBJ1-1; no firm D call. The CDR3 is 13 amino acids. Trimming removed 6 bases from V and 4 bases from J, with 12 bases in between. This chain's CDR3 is CASSLYPSTEAFF. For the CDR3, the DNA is TGTGCCAGCAGCCTTTATCCGAGCACTGAAGCTTTCTTT.

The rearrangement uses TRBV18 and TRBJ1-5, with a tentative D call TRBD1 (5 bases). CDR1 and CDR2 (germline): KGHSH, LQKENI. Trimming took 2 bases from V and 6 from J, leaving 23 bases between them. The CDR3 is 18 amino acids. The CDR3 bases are TGTGCCAGCTCACCAGGGCCTGGGGGAGAGAGTTTTAGTCAGCCCCAGCATTTT. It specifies CASSPGPGGESFSQPQHF.

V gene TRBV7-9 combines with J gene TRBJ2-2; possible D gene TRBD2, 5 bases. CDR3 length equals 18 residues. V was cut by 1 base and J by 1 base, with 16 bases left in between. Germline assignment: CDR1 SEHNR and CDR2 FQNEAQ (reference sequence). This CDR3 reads CASSLGHIGVQNTGELFF. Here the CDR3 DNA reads TGTGCCAGCAGCTTAGGGCATATCGGGGTACAGAACACCGGGGAGCTGTTTTTT.

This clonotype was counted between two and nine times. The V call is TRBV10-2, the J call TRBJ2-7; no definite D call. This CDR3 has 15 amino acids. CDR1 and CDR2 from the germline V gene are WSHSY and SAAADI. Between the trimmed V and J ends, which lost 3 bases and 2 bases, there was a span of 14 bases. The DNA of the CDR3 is TGCGCCAGCAGTGATCAGGTAGAAACTACCTACGAGCAGTACTTC. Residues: CASSDQVETTYEQYF.

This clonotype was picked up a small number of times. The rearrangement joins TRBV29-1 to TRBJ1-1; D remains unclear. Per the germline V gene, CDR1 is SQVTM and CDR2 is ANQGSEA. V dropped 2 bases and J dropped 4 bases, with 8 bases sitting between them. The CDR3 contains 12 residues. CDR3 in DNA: TGCAGCGTTGAAAACGGCCCCACTGAAGCTTTCTTT. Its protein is CSVENGPTEAFF. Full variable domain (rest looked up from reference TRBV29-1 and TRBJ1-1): SAVISQKPSRDICQRGTSLTIQCQVDSQVTMMFWYRQQPGQSLTLIATANQGSEATYESGFVIDKFPISRPNLTFSTLTVSNMSPEDSSIYLCSVENGPTEAFFGQGTRLTVV.

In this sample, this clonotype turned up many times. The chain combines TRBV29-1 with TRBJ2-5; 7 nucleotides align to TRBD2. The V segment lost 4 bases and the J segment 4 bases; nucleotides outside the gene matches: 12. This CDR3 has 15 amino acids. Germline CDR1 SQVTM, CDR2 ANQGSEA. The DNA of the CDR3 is TGCAGCGTTGTTCCCGGGACTAATGTGTTAGAGACCCAGTACTTC. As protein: CSVVPGTNVLETQYF.

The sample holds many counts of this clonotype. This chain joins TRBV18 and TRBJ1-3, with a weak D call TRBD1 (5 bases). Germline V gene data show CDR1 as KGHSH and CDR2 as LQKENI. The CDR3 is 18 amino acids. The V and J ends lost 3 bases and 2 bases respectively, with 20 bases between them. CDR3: CASSPRGDGPVAGNTIYF. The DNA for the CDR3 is TGTGCCAGCTCACCGCGAGGGGACGGGCCCGTAGCTGGAAACACCATATATTTT.

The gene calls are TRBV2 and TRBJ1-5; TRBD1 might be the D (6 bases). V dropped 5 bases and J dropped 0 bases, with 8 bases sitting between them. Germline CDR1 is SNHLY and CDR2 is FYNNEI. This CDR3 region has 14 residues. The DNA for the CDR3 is TGTGCCAGCAGTCTACAGGGTAGCAATCAGCCCCAGCATTTT. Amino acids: CASSLQGSNQPQHF.

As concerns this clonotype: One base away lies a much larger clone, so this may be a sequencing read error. DNA of the CDR3: TGTGCCAGCAGCCAAGGGCGGTGGGAGAATTCACCCCTCCACTTT. As protein: CASSQGRWENSPLHF. The V call is TRBV3-1, the J call TRBJ1-6, with D unresolved. Trimming removed 1 base at V and 7 bases at J, with 11 bases between. CDR3 length: 15 amino acids. Germline values: CDR1 LGHDT, CDR2 YNNKEL (reference sequence).

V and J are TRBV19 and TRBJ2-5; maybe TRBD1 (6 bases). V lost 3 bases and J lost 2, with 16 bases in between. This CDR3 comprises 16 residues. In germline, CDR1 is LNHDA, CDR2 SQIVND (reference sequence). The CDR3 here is CASSIRTGTHQETQYF. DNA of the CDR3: TGTGCCAGTAGTATCCGGACCGGGACACATCAAGAGACCCAGTACTTC.

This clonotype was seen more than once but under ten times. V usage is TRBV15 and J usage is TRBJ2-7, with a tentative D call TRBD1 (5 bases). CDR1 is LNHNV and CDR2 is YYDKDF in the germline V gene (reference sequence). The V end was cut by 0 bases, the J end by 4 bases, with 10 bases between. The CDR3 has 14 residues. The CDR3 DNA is TGTGCCACCAGCAGAGATAAGGGGCTATACGAGCAGTACTTC. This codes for CATSRDKGLYEQYF.

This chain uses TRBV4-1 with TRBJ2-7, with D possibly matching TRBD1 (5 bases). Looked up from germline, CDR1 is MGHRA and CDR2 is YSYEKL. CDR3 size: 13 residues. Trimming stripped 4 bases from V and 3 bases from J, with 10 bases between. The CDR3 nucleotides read TGCGCCAGCAGCCTCGACAGCAACTACGAGCAGTACTTC. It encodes CASSLDSNYEQYF.

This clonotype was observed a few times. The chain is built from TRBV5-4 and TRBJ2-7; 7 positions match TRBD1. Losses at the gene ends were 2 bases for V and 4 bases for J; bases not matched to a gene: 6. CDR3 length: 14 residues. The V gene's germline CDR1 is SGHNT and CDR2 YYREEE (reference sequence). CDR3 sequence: CASSFDRVGYEQYF. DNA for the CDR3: TGTGCCAGCAGCTTCGACAGGGTAGGGTACGAGCAGTACTTC.

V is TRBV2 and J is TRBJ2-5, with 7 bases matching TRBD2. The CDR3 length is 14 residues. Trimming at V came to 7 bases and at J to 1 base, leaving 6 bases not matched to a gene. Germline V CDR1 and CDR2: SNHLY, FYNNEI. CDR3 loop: CASTGTTAQETQYF. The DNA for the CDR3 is TGTGCCAGCACCGGGACTACAGCCCAAGAGACCCAGTACTTC. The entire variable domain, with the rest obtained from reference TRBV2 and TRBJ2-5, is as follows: EPEVTQTPSHQVTQMGQEVILRCVPISNHLYFYWYRQILGQKVEFLVSFYNNEISEKSEIFDDQFSVERPDGSNFTLKIRSTKLEDSAMYFCASTGTTAQETQYFGPGTRLLVL.

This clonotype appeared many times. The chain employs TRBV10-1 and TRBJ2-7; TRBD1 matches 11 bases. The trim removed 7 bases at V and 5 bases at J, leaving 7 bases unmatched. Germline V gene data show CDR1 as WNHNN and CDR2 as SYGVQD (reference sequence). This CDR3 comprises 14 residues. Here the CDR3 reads CASIPDRGHDEQYF. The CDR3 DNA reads TGCGCCAGCATACCGGACAGGGGGCACGACGAGCAGTACTTC.

The CDR3 reads CASRKAGGGNTGELFF. In nucleotides, the CDR3 is TGTGCCAGCCGGAAAGCGGGAGGAGGGAACACCGGGGAGCTGTTTTTT. This chain uses TRBV11-2 with TRBJ2-2; 9 nucleotides align to TRBD2. The CDR3 runs to 16 residues. Trimming removed 8 bases from V and 1 base from J; junction bases left unmatched: 8. Germline V lookup: CDR1 SGHAT, CDR2 FQNNGV.

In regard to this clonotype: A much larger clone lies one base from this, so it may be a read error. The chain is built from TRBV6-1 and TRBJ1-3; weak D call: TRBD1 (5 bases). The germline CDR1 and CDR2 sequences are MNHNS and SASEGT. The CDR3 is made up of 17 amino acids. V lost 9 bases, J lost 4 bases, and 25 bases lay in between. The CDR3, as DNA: TGTGCCAGTAGCTCGACATGGGGCTATCTGTTAGGAAACACCATATATTTT. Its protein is CASSSTWGYLLGNTIYF.

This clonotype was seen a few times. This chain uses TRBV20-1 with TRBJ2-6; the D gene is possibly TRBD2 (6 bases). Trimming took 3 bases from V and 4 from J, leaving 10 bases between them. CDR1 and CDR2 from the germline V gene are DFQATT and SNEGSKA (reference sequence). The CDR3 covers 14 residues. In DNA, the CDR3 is TGCAGTGCTAGGGACTACTACGGGGCCAACGTCCTGACTTTC. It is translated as CSARDYYGANVLTF.

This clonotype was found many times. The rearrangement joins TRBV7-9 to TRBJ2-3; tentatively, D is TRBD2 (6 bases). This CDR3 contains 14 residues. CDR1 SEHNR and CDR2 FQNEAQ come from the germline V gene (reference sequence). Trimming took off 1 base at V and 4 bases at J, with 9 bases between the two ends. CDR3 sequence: CASSLGGRSDTQYF. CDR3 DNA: TGTGCCAGCAGCTTAGGAGGGAGGTCAGATACGCAGTATTTT.

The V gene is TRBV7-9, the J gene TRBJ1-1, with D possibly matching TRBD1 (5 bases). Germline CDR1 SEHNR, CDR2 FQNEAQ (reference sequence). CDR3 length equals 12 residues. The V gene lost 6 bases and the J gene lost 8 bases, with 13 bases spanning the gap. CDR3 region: CASSFSGTEAFF. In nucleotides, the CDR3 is TGTGCCAGCAGTTTTTCCGGGACCGAAGCTTTCTTT.

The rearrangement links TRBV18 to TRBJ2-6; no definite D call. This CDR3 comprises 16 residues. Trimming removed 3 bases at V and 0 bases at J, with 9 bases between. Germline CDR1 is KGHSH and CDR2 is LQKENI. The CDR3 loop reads CASSPFRSSGANVLTF. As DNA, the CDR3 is TGTGCCAGCTCACCTTTCAGGTCCTCTGGGGCCAACGTCCTGACTTTC.

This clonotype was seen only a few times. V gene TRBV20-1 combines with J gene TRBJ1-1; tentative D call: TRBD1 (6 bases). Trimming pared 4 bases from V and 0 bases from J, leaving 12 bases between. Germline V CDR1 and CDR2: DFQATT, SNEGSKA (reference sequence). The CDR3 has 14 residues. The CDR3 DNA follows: TGCAGTGCTACCCGGACAGACTTGAACACTGAAGCTTTCTTT. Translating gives CSATRTDLNTEAFF.

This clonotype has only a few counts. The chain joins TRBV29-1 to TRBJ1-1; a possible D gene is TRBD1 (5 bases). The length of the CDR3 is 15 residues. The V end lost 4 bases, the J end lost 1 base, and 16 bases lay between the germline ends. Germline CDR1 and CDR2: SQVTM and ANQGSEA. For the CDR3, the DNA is TGCAGCGTTGCTAGGGGCAGGGCTAAGAACACTGAAGCTTTCTTT. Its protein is CSVARGRAKNTEAFF.

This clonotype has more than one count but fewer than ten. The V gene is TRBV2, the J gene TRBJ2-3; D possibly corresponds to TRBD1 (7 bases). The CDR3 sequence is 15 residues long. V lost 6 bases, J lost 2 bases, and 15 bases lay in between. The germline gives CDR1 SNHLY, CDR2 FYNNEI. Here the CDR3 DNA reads TGTGCCAGCAGGGTGGAGGGGGCCAACACAGATACGCAGTATTTT. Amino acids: CASRVEGANTDTQYF.

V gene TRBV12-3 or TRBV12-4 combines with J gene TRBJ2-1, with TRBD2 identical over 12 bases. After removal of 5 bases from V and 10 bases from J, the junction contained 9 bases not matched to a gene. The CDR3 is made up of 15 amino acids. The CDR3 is CASSLSSGRAEEQFF. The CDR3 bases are TGTGCCAGCAGTCTCTCTAGCGGGAGGGCCGAAGAGCAGTTCTTC.